Listed below are T cell receptor beta chains from one sample, sequenced in a study of blood T cell repertoires in COVID-19. Measured with immunoSEQ multiplex PCR; TCRdb has only the in-frame clones, and not every one. The data contain roughly 150,000 clones, 80% to 90% of them singletons. The sequencing sample was made of peripheral blood. The receptors derive from a woman in her fifties or sixties with COVID-19, enrolled during active disease. The CDR3 runs from the conserved cysteine through the conserved F or W. D genes are given only for firm matches. Clone size is not always given. Where it is, it says once, few, many or a class for expanded clones.

D gene,clone size,V gene,J gene,CDR3 DNA,CDR3 protein
TRBD1,once,TRBV6-6,TRBJ1-6,TGTGCCAGCAGTCTACTCGGGACAGAGGGCAATTCACCCCTCCACTTT,CASSLLGTEGNSPLHF
TRBD1,NA,TRBV12-5,TRBJ1-1,TGTGCTAGTGGAGGACAGGGGGTGGCTGAAGCTTTCTTT,CASGGQGVAEAFF
TRBD1,NA,TRBV5-8,TRBJ1-5,TGTGCCAGCAGCGTGGGACAGGGACGGCAGCCCCAGCATTTT,CASSVGQGRQPQHF
NA,NA,TRBV6-5,TRBJ1-1,TGTGCCAGCAGTTACTGGGAGGACACTGAAGCTTTCTTT,CASSYWEDTEAFF
TRBD1,NA,TRBV30,TRBJ2-7,TGTGCCTGGAGTGTAACGGGCCAGGGGGCTAGCAAGTACTTC,CAWSVTGQGASKYF
TRBD1,NA,TRBV6-5,TRBJ2-3,TGTGCCAGCACCAGGGGACAGTCCACAGATACGCAGTATTTT,CASTRGQSTDTQYF
NA,NA,TRBV7-3,TRBJ2-3,TGTGCCAGCAGCTTAGCTCAGACAGATACGCAGTATTTT,CASSLAQTDTQYF
TRBD2,once,TRBV4-1,TRBJ2-1,TGCGCCAGCAGCCAAGTTAGCGGGGGTTACAATGAGCAGTTCTTC,CASSQVSGGYNEQFF
TRBD1,NA,TRBV5-1,TRBJ1-4,TGCGCCAGCAGCACCCAGGGGGTTGGTAATGAAAAACTGTTTTTT,CASSTQGVGNEKLFF
TRBD1,once,TRBV5-1,TRBJ1-2,TGCGCCAGCAGCTCCGACTCAATCACCGACAGGGTTTATGGCTACACCTTC,CASSSDSITDRVYGYTF
NA,NA,TRBV27,TRBJ1-1,TGTGCCAGCACCTTAGTTTCGGGAGACACTGAAGCTTTCTTT,CASTLVSGDTEAFF
TRBD2,NA,TRBV5-6,TRBJ2-1,TGTGCCAGCAGCCTAGGAGTAGCGGGGGGTTACAATGAGCAGTTCTTC,CASSLGVAGGYNEQFF
NA,NA,TRBV27,TRBJ2-3,TGTGCCAGCAGTTTACAGGATACGCAGTATTTT,CASSLQDTQYF
NA,NA,TRBV7-2,TRBJ1-3,TGTGCCAGCAGCTTAGAATGGTACAGGGCGGGCTCTGGAAACACCATATATTTT,CASSLEWYRAGSGNTIYF